One and the same sample provided the 23 T cell receptor beta chains below, sequenced in a study of control samples from healthy donors and cancer patients. Method: immunoSEQ multiplex PCR; TCRdb's copy keeps in-frame clones and lacks some. The table lists under 200,000 clones, roughly nine tenths of them singletons. Sequencing was done on a sample of blood. Every receptor here comes from a woman in her twenties or thirties in good health.

The chain has TRBV7-2 and TRBJ2-5; 9 positions agree with TRBD1. Germline values: CDR1 SGHTA, CDR2 FQGNSA. J lost 5 bases, V lost 5 bases, and 6 bases had no gene match. There are 14 residues in the CDR3. The CDR3 loop is CASSPGQGFETQYF. CDR3 in DNA: TGTGCCAGCAGCCCCGGACAGGGGTTCGAGACCCAGTACTTC.

This clone was recorded only once. The genes are TRBV5-4 and TRBJ1-4; perhaps TRBD1 as D (6 bases). The germline V gene encodes CDR1 SGHNT and CDR2 YYREEE (reference sequence). This CDR3 comprises 13 residues. The V end lost 4 bases, the J end lost 5 bases, and 9 bases lay between the germline ends. The CDR3: CASSRDKNEKLFF. The CDR3 bases are TGTGCCAGCAGCCGGGACAAGAATGAAAAACTGTTTTTT.

The chain has TRBV5-1 and TRBJ1-6; 10 nucleotides align to TRBD1. J was trimmed by 8 bases and V by 2 bases; bases with no gene match: 1. Germline V gives CDR1 SGHRS, CDR2 YFSETQ. CDR3 length equals 14 residues. CDR3 sequence (DNA): TGCGCCAGCAGCTTCGGACAGGGGGATTCACCCCTCCACTTT. Its protein is CASSFGQGDSPLHF.

The rearrangement joins TRBV7-8 to TRBJ1-4, with D possibly being TRBD1 (6 bases). The CDR3 is 15 amino acids. CDR1 and CDR2 (germline): SGHVS, FQNEAQ. V gave up 1 base and J gave up 6 bases, with 12 bases separating them. CDR3 protein: CASSLVGGGYEKLFF. CDR3 in DNA: TGTGCCAGCAGCTTAGTAGGAGGGGGTTATGAAAAACTGTTTTTT.

This clone has just a few counts. Other DNA sequences in this sample translate to the same CDR3. The chain recombines TRBV3-1 (or the pseudogene TRBV3-2) with TRBJ1-6; 10 positions match TRBD1. CDR1 is LGHDT and CDR2 is YNNKEL in the germline V gene (reference sequence). Trimming at V came to 4 bases and at J to 1 base, leaving 4 bases not matched to a gene. There are 17 residues in the CDR3. CDR3 sequence reads: CASSRRTGGSYNSPLHF. The CDR3 coding sequence is TGTGCCAGCAGCCGGAGGACAGGGGGGTCCTATAATTCACCCCTCCACTTT.

V gene TRBV5-1 combines with J gene TRBJ2-2, with 7 bases lining up with TRBD2. CDR1 is SGHRS, CDR2 YFSETQ, per germline. V lost 1 base, J lost 0 bases, and 3 bases stayed unmatched. This CDR3 spans 16 amino acids. CDR3 DNA: TGCGCCAGCAGCTTGTGGAGCGGGACGAACACCGGGGAGCTGTTTTTT. Amino acid sequence: CASSLWSGTNTGELFF. The entire variable domain, with the rest obtained from reference TRBV5-1 and TRBJ2-2, is as follows: KAGVTQTPRYLIKTRGQQVTLSCSPISGHRSVSWYQQTPGQGLQFLFEYFSETQRNKGNFPGRFSGRQFSNSRSEMNVSTLELGDSALYLCASSLWSGTNTGELFFGEGSRLTVL.

The chain employs TRBV15 and TRBJ2-2; D tentatively reads TRBD1 or TRBD2 (5 bases each). V was trimmed by 5 bases and J by 0 bases, leaving 7 bases between them. Germline V CDR1 and CDR2: LNHNV, YYDKDF (reference sequence). The CDR3 sequence is 14 residues long. In DNA, the CDR3 is TGTGCCACCAGCTGGGGGACGAACACCGGGGAGCTGTTTTTT. Translation gives CATSWGTNTGELFF.

The gene calls are TRBV7-9 and TRBJ1-4, with 9 positions matching TRBD1. The trim removed 5 bases at V and 7 bases at J, leaving 8 bases unmatched. Germline V gives CDR1 SEHNR, CDR2 FQNEAQ (reference sequence). The CDR3 sequence is 15 residues long. This chain's CDR3 is CASSPGQGMVEKLFF. The CDR3 region has the DNA TGTGCCAGCAGCCCCGGACAGGGGATGGTTGAAAAACTGTTTTTT.

The V call is TRBV6-5, the J call TRBJ2-3; 10 nucleotides match TRBD2. Unmatched junction bases numbered 3, after V lost 0 bases and J lost 3 bases. The germline gives CDR1 MNHEY, CDR2 SVGAGI. The CDR3 runs to 16 residues. The CDR3 protein is CASSYSGTSVTDTQYF. The CDR3 DNA is TGTGCCAGCAGTTACTCCGGGACTAGCGTAACAGATACGCAGTATTTT.

V and J are TRBV7-2 and TRBJ1-6, with D possibly TRBD1 on 6 matching bases. Trimming shortened V by 5 bases and J by 5 bases, and 13 bases separated the two germline ends. Germline V gives CDR1 SGHTA, CDR2 FQGNSA. There are 15 residues in the CDR3. The CDR3 sequence: CASSPTGSHNSPLHF. CDR3 DNA: TGTGCCAGCAGCCCGACAGGTTCCCATAATTCACCCCTCCACTTT. Combining the CDR3 with reference TRBV7-2 and TRBJ1-6 gives the whole variable domain GAGVSQSPSNKVTEKGKDVELRCDPISGHTALYWYRQSLGQGLEFLIYFQGNSAPDKSGLPSDRFSAERTGGSVSTLTIQRTQQEDSAVYLCASSPTGSHNSPLHFGNGTRLTVT.

This CDR3 reads CASSESEPNEKLFF. Written as DNA, the CDR3 is TGCGCCAGCAGTGAGTCTGAGCCTAATGAAAAACTGTTTTTT. The chain couples TRBV10-1 to TRBJ1-4, with no clear D. The V gene lost 0 bases and the J gene lost 3 bases, with 5 bases spanning the gap. CDR3 length: 14 residues. Germline-derived CDR1 and CDR2 are WNHNN and SYGVQD (reference sequence).

V and J are TRBV5-6 and TRBJ1-4, with 7 positions matching TRBD1. Germline V lookup: CDR1 SGHDT, CDR2 YYEEEE. After removal of 1 base from V and 8 bases from J, the junction contained 8 bases not matched to a gene. The CDR3 contains 15 residues. The chain's CDR3 is CASSLSPTGKEKLFF. The CDR3, as DNA: TGTGCCAGCAGCTTGAGTCCGACAGGGAAGGAAAAACTGTTTTTT.

The rearrangement joins TRBV19 to TRBJ1-1, with TRBD1 identical over 10 bases. CDR1 is LNHDA, CDR2 SQIVND, per germline (reference sequence). V lost 5 bases to trimming and J lost 3 bases; unmatched junction nucleotides: 3. The CDR3 is made up of 14 amino acids. The CDR3 region has the DNA TGTGCCAGTAGTCGGACAGGGGGAGACACTGAAGCTTTCTTT. It yields the protein CASSRTGGDTEAFF. Filled out from reference TRBV19 and TRBJ1-1, the complete variable domain reads DGGITQSPKYLFRKEGQNVTLSCEQNLNHDAMYWYRQDPGQGLRLIYYSQIVNDFQKGDIAEGYSVSREKKESFPLTVTSAQKNPTAFYLCASSRTGGDTEAFFGQGTRLTVV.

This chain connects TRBV7-9 to TRBJ1-1; no clear D. Germline-derived CDR1 and CDR2 are SEHNR and FQNEAQ (reference sequence). This CDR3 contains 13 residues. Trimming removed 1 base at V and 1 base at J, with 4 bases between. CDR3 in DNA: TGTGCCAGCAGCTTAGGGTGGAACACTGAAGCTTTCTTT. As protein: CASSLGWNTEAFF.

The chain joins TRBV19 to TRBJ1-5; D ambiguous. Deletions cut 4 bases from V and 7 bases from J, with 14 bases between. Germline CDR1 and CDR2: LNHDA and SQIVND (reference sequence). The CDR3 sequence is 14 residues long. CDR3 region: CASSSRNGGQPQHF. In DNA, the CDR3 is TGTGCCAGTAGTAGCAGGAATGGCGGCCAGCCCCAGCATTTT. Full variable domain (remainder filled in from reference TRBV19 and TRBJ1-5): DGGITQSPKYLFRKEGQNVTLSCEQNLNHDAMYWYRQDPGQGLRLIYYSQIVNDFQKGDIAEGYSVSREKKESFPLTVTSAQKNPTAFYLCASSSRNGGQPQHFGDGTRLSIL.

The chain uses TRBV10-1 and TRBJ2-3; 11 bases line up with TRBD2. V shed 6 bases, J shed 4 bases, and the junction held 6 bases outside the gene matches. The CDR3 sequence is 15 residues long. The germline V gene has CDR1 WNHNN and CDR2 SYGVQD (reference sequence). The CDR3 region is CASSLSGGAADTQYF. The CDR3, as DNA: TGCGCCAGCAGCCTTAGCGGGGGGGCCGCAGATACGCAGTATTTT.

The chain uses TRBV28 and TRBJ2-5; maybe TRBD2 (5 bases). The length of the CDR3 is 13 residues. V was cut by 5 bases and J by 1 base, with 8 bases left in between. CDR1 and CDR2 from the germline V gene are MDHEN and SYDVKM. The CDR3 DNA is TGTGCCAGCAGTGGTGAGGGCCAAGAGACCCAGTACTTC. Its protein product is CASSGEGQETQYF. Drawing the rest from reference TRBV28 and TRBJ2-5, the complete variable domain is DVKVTQSSRYLVKRTGEKVFLECVQDMDHENMFWYRQDPGLGLRLIYFSYDVKMKEKGDIPEGYSVSREKKERFSLILESASTNQTSMYLCASSGEGQETQYFGPGTRLLVL.

V usage is TRBV5-6 and J usage is TRBJ2-3, with 10 bases aligning to TRBD2. Germline CDR1 is SGHDT and CDR2 is YYEEEE. CDR3 size: 15 residues. The junction had 1 base not matched to a gene; V was cut back by 3 bases and J by 0 bases. Here the CDR3 DNA reads TGTGCCAGCAGCTCGACTAGCGGGAGCACAGATACGCAGTATTTT. It codes for CASSSTSGSTDTQYF.

This chain connects TRBV12-3 or TRBV12-4 to TRBJ1-2; D ambiguous. The CDR3 runs to 13 residues. V lost 5 bases, J lost 2 bases, and 9 bases lay in between. In nucleotides, the CDR3 is TGTGCCAGCAGTAGGCGGAGGAACTATGGCTACACCTTC. Translated, it gives CASSRRRNYGYTF.

The V gene is TRBV4-2, the J gene TRBJ1-3, with a possible D match to TRBD1 (6 bases). CDR3 size: 14 residues. Looked up from germline, CDR1 is LGHNA and CDR2 is YNFKEQ. V was cut by 4 bases and J by 1 base, with 8 bases left in between. CDR3 region: CASSLTGSGNTIYF. The CDR3 DNA reads as TGTGCCAGCAGCCTGACAGGATCTGGAAACACCATATATTTT.

This chain joins TRBV3-1 (or the pseudogene TRBV3-2) and TRBJ2-7, with 8 positions matching TRBD2. The CDR3 consists of 15 residues. Germline trimming cut 0 bases from V and 3 bases from J; bases unmatched to any gene: 4. Germline assignment: CDR1 LGHDT and CDR2 YNNKEL (reference sequence). The CDR3: CASSQDASGFYEQYF. For the CDR3, the DNA is TGTGCCAGCAGCCAAGATGCTAGCGGGTTCTACGAGCAGTACTTC.

V usage is TRBV4-3 and J usage is TRBJ2-7; D possibly matches TRBD1 or TRBD2 (6 bases each). CDR3 length equals 15 residues. Germline CDR1 and CDR2: LGHNA and YSLEER. Trimming took 1 base from V and 2 from J, leaving 12 bases between them. The DNA for the CDR3 is TGCGCCAGCAGCCAAGGGGGGGCGGCCGCCTACGAGCAGTACTTC. It yields the protein CASSQGGAAAYEQYF.

The CDR3 DNA is TGTGCCAGCAGTTTACCCCATCAGCCCCAGCATTTT. Its protein product is CASSLPHQPQHF. The gene calls are TRBV12-3 or TRBV12-4 and TRBJ1-5; D not certain. The CDR3 has 12 amino acids. V shed 2 bases and J shed 5 bases, with 4 bases lying between them.